This TCR beta chain was captured in a study of blood T cell repertoires in COVID-19. Study-wide context: Sites across the United States, Italy and Spain contributed samples from acute and convalescent COVID-19. Sample material is recorded as cDNA or gDNA derived from T cells, B-cell-depleted T cells, or PBMCs.

Which cohort a participant joined came from the clinical history participants gave. Deletions cut 6 bases from V and 8 bases from J, with 13 bases between. This CDR3 contains 13 residues. CDR1 and CDR2 (germline): LNHDA, SQIVND (reference sequence). Under the authors' procedure: Amplification of reference gene primers provided the estimated nucleated cell counts. The table came from immunoSEQ multiplex PCR; TCRdb's copy has only in-frame clones and leaves some out. V and J calls and clone size are those listed in that table; D and trimming were worked out from the DNA. The sample lists some 420,000 clones; around 91% were seen once.

The chain links TRBV19 to TRBJ1-4; D unclear. This receptor was taken from a man aged 30 to 45 who had recovered from COVID-19. Sequenced material: PBMCs or T cells enriched from blood (not recorded which). DNA for the CDR3: TGTGCCAGTAGACAGAATGTTAGGGAAAAACTGTTTTTT. Translated: CASRQNVREKLFF.